This T cell receptor beta chain emerged from a study of blood T cell repertoires in COVID-19. Libraries were prepared by immunoSEQ multiplex PCR; TCRdb keeps only in-frame clonotypes and omits some of them. The sample lists over 100,000 clones; roughly 84% were seen once. Sequences were obtained from peripheral blood. This clonotype originated in a middle-aged man with acute or convalescent COVID-19.

The CDR3 loop reads CASSDRLARGSGNTIYF. In DNA form, the CDR3 reads TGCGCCAGCAGCGACCGACTCGCTAGGGGCTCTGGAAACACCATATATTTT. The chain combines TRBV4-1 with TRBJ1-3; perhaps TRBD1 as D (5 bases). The CDR3 consists of 17 residues. The V and J ends lost 5 bases and 0 bases respectively, with 17 bases between them. Germline CDR1 and CDR2: MGHRA and YSYEKL.